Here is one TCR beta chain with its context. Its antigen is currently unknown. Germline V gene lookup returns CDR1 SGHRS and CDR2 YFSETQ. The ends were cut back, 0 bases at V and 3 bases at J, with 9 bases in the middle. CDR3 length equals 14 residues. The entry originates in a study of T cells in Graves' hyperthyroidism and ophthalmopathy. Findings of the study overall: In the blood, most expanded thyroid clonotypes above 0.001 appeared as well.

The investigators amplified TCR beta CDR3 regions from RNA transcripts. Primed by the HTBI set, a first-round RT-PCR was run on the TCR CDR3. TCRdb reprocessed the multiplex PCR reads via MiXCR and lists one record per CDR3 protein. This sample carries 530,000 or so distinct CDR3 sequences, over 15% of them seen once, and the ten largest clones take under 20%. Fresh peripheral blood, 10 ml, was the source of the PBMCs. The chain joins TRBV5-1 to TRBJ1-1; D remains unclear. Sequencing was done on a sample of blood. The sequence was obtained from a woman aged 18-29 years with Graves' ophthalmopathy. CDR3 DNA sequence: TGCGCCAGCAGCTTGGTTGACCTGGACACTGAAGCTTTCTTT. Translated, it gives CASSLVDLDTEAFF.